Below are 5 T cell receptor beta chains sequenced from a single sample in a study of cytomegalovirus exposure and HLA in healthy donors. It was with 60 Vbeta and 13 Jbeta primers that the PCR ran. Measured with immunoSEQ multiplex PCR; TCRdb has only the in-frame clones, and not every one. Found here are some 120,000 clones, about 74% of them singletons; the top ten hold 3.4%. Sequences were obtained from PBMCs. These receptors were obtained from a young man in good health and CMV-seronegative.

The CDR3 sequence: CASSDPAGLGNLDEQYF. The CDR3 DNA reads as TGTGCCAGCAGTGACCCCGCAGGTTTGGGCAATCTTGACGAGCAGTACTTC. The chain combines TRBV27 with TRBJ2-7; D unclear. The CDR3 has 17 residues. Germline CDR1 is MNHEY and CDR2 is SMNVEV (reference sequence). The V and J ends lost 5 bases and 5 bases respectively, with 25 bases between them.

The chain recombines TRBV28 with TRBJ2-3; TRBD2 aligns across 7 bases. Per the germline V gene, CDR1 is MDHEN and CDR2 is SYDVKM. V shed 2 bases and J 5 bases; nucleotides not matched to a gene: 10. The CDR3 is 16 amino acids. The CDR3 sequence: CASSLNFGGGGDTQYF. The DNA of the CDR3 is TGTGCCAGCAGTTTAAATTTCGGTGGGGGGGGAGATACGCAGTATTTT.

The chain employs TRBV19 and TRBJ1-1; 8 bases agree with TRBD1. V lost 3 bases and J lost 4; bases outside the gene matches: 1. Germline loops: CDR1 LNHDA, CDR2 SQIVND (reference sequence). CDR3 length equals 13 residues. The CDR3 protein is CASSIRGPTEAFF. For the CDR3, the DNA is TGTGCCAGTAGTATCAGGGGGCCCACTGAAGCTTTCTTT.

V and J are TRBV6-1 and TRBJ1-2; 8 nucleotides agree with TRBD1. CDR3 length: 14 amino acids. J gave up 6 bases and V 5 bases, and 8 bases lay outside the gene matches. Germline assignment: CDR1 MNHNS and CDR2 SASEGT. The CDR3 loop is CASSPLQGVHGYTF. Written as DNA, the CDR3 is TGTGCCAGCAGTCCTCTACAGGGGGTACATGGCTACACCTTC.

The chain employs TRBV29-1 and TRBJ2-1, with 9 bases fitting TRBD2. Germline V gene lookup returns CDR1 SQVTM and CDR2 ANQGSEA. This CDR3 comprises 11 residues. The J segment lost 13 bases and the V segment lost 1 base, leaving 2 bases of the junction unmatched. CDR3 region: CSVEVAGVQFF. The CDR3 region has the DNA TGCAGCGTTGAAGTAGCGGGAGTCCAGTTCTTC.